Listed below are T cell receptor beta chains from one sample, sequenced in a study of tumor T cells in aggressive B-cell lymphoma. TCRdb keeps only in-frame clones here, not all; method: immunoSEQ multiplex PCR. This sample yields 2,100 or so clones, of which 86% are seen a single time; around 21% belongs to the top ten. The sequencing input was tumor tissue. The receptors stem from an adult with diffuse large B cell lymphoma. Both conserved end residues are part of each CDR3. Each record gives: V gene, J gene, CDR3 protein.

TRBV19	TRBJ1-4	CASSTNGATNEKLFF
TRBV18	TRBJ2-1	CASSPGEVSGSNEQFF
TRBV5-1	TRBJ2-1	CASSSARGFEQFF
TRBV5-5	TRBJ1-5	CASSVFGPKSQPQHF
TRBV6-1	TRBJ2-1	CASSDSGRANEQFF
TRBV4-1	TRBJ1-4	CASSRPGQRDEKLFF
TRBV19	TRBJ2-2	CASSVTGTGSSTGELFF
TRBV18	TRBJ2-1	CASSFTPGTGSYNEQFF
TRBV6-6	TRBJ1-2	CASSFQGNRNSYGYTF
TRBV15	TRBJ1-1	CATSRDLRTGNTEAFF
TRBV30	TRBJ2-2	CAWIRGRRGPGELFF
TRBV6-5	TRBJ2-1	CASSYSRAEINNEQFF
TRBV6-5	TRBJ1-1	CASSYGTGNTEAFF
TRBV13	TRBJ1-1	CASSPGTEEAFF
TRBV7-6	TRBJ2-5	CASSRSGVQETQYF
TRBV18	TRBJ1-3	CASSSQGSGNTIYF
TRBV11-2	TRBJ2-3	CASSRAGGFTDTQYF
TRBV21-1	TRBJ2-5	CASHKGTGGREETQYF
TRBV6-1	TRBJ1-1	CASNQGIMNTEAFF
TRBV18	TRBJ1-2	CASSPGQGAYGYTF
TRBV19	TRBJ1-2	CASSIGAHYGYTF
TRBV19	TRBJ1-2	CVSSIGGEAINYGYTF
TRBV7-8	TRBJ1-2	CASSPGTGKSYTF
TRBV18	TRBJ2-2	CASSNLPGQGTGELFF
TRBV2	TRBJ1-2	CASTSQGAEYGYTF
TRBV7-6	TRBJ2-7	CASSRWEAGSYEQYF
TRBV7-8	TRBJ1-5	CASSSTGTTSQPQHF
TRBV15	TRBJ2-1	CATSRDSGTSEGNEQFF
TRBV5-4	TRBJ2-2	CASSLGGPGTPGELFF
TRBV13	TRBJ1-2	CASSPRQGQGGYTF
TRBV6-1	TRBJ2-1	CASSDPGNEQFF
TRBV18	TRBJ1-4	CASSPQDRERFF
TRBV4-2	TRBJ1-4	CASSQWGGKGIFTTNEKLFF
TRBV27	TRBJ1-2	CASSPQQGLNYGYTF
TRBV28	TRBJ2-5	CASSPPFLTQYF
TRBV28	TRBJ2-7	CASTGWGETHTLPYDEQYF
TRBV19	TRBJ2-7	CASSIGAGTYEQYF
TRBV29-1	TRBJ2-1	CSVEEGGGRQFF
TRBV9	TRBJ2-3	CASSPSGTGTDTQYF
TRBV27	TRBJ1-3	CASSPDRSSGNTIYF
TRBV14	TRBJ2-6	CASSQDWWSSGANVLTF
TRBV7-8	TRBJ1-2	CASSHSANYGYTF
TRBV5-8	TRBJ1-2	CASSIGIEGYTF
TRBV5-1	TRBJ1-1	CASRLTGSPEAFF
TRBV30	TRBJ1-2	CAWTGVGYGYTF
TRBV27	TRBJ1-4	CASSRHRATNEKLFF
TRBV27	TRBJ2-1	CASSYLAGYNEQFF
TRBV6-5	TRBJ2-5	CASSYSRPSGLKTQYF
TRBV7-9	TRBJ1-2	CASSLATAGGYTF
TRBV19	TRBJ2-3	CASSAAGTSVTDTQYF
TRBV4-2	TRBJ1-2	CASSQDPAGRRYGYTF
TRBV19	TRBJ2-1	CASSDQLAGGPGVEQFF
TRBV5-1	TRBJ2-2	CASSSRTENTGELFF
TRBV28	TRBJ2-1	CASSPWVAGGPEEQFF